The clone carrying this TCR beta chain was counted many times. Its antigen is not known. A roughly 9.3 ml volume of fresh peripheral blood provided the PBMCs. What was amplified from RNA transcripts were TCR beta CDR3 regions. The TCR CDR3 was amplified in a first-round RT-PCR using the HTBI primer set. TCRdb passed the multiplex PCR reads through MiXCR, listing each CDR3 protein once. The sample holds 200,000 to 250,000 distinct CDR3 sequences, 16% seen once. This CDR3 spans 15 amino acids. Trimming removed 0 bases at V and 0 bases at J, with 9 bases between. Per the germline V gene, CDR1 is SGDLS and CDR2 is YYNGEE. This sample stems from a study of T cells in Graves' hyperthyroidism and ophthalmopathy. Study-wide context: Peripheral blood was collected at initial diagnosis, before any treatment. Points from the study as a whole: Through a model of 13 V-J features, ophthalmopathy was separated from stable hyperthyroidism.

The V call is TRBV9, the J call TRBJ2-5, with no clear D. This sequence originates from a woman aged 18-29 years with Graves' ophthalmopathy. The sequenced sample consisted of blood. CDR3 protein: CASSVGNGNQETQYF. Here the CDR3 DNA reads TGTGCCAGCAGCGTAGGGAATGGGAACCAAGAGACCCAGTACTTC.